These 2 T cell receptor beta chains were sequenced from one sample in a study of cytomegalovirus exposure and HLA in healthy donors. Libraries were prepared by immunoSEQ multiplex PCR; TCRdb keeps only in-frame clonotypes and omits some of them. Of 250,000 to 300,000 clones listed, 80% to 90% are singletons. Sequencing used PBMCs. The receptors stem from a woman aged 18-29 years in good health and CMV-seronegative.

The V gene is TRBV27, the J gene TRBJ2-7; possibly TRBD2 for D (7 bases). The V and J ends lost 6 bases and 4 bases respectively, with 13 bases between them. The V gene's germline CDR1 is MNHEY and CDR2 SMNVEV (reference sequence). The CDR3 is 13 residues long. The CDR3 here is CASRRGLSYEQYF. DNA for the CDR3: TGTGCCAGCAGGCGGGGGCTGTCGTACGAGCAGTACTTC.

The genes are TRBV28 and TRBJ1-3; D is uncertain. This CDR3 region has 15 residues. V lost 3 bases and J lost 0, with 9 bases in between. The V gene's germline CDR1 is MDHEN and CDR2 SYDVKM. CDR3 bases: TGTGCCAGCAGTTTCGACCACAGCTCTGGAAACACCATATATTTT. It yields the protein CASSFDHSSGNTIYF.